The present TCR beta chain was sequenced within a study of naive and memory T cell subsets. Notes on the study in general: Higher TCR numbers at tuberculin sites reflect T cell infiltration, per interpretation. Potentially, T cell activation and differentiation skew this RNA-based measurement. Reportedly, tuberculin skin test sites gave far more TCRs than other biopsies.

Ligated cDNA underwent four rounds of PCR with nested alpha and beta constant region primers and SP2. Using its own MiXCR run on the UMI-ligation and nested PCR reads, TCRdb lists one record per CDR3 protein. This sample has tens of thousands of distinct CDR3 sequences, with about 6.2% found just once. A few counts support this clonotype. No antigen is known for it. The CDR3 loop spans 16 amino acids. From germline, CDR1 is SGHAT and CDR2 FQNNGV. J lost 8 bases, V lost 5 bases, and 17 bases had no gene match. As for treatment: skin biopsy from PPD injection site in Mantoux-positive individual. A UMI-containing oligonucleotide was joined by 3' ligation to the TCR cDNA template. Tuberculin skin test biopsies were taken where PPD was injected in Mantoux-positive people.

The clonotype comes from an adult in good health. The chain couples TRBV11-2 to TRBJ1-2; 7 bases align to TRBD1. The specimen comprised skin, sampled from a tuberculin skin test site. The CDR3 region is CASSPWTGPEGGGYTF. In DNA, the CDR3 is TGTGCCAGCAGCCCTTGGACAGGTCCCGAAGGAGGGGGCTACACCTTC.